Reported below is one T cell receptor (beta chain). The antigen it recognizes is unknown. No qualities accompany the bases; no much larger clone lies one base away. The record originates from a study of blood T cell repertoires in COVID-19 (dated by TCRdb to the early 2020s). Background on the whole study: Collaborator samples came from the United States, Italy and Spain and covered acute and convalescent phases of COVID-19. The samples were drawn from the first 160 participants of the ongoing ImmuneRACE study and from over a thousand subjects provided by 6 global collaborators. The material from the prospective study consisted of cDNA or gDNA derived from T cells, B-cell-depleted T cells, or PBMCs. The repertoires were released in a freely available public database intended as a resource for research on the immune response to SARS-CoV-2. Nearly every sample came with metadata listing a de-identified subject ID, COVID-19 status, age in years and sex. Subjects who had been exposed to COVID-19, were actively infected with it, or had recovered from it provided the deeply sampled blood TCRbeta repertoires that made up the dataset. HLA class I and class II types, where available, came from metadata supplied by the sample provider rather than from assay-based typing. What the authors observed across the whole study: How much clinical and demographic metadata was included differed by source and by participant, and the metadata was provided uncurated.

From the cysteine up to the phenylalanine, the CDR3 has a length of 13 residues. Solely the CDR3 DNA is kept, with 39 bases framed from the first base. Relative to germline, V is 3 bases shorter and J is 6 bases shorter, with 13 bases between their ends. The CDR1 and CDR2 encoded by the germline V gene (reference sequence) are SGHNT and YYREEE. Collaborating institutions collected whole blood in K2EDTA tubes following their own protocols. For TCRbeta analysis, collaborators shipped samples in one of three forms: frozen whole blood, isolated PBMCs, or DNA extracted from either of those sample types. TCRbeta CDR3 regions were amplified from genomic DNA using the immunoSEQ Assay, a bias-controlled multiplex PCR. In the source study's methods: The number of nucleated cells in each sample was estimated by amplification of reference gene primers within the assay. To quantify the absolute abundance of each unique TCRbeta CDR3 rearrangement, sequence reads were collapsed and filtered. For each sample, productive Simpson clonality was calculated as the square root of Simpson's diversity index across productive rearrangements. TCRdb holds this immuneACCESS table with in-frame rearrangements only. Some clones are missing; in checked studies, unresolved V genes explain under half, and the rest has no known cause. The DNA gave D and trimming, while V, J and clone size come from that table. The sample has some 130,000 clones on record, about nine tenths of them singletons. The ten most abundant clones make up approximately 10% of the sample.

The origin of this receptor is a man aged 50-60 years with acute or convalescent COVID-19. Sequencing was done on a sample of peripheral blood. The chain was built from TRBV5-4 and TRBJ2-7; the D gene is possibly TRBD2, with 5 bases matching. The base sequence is TGTGCCAGCAGCTCACGGCCCGGGGTCGAGCAGTACTTC. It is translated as CASSSRPGVEQYF.